This TCR beta chain appears in the sequencing data of a study of T cells after yellow fever vaccination. Study details: Any fraction with a low cell number was prepared using SMART-Seq v4 Ultra Low Input.

Germline V gene data show CDR1 as LNHNV and CDR2 as YYDKDF (reference sequence). Trimming took 3 bases from V and 6 from J, leaving 8 bases between them. The CDR3 is made up of 13 amino acids. This clonotype has a handful of counts. Each CDR3 protein gets one entry after TCRdb re-called the 5' RACE reads with MiXCR. Here the sample spans about 340,000 distinct CDR3 sequences, about 4% being singletons. The origin of this receptor is a man in his late teens or twenties who received the YFV17D yellow fever vaccine. The sample in question was PBMCs, obtained 5 days after the yellow fever booster vaccination. The chain has TRBV15 and TRBJ2-2; D unresolved. The CDR3 spells CATSSSVAGELFF. The CDR3 DNA is TGTGCCACCAGCAGCTCGGTGGCCGGGGAGCTGTTTTTT.